One T cell receptor (beta chain) is described in this entry. Its target is not known. Autoimmune disease history or systemic immunosuppression meant exclusion. This specimen belongs to a study of OX40 agonist ivuxolimab in advanced cancers. The wider study: Eligibility rules accepted prior anti-PD-1, anti-PD-L1 or anti-CTLA-4 therapy, and 40% to 50% had some. Study-wide findings and caveats: Normalized T-cell clonal expansion was also low in a subset of nonresponders.

Generated by immunoSEQ multiplex PCR, the TCRdb table keeps only in-frame clones and is missing some. The sample includes over 70,000 clones, approximately 91% of them seen just once. This specimen consisted of CD4+ or CD8+ T cells sorted from blood, obtained in a trial of the OX40 agonist ivuxolimab. The clonotype originates from an adult with an advanced solid tumor such as melanoma, head and neck, liver or kidney cancer.

In DNA form, the CDR3 reads TGTGCCAGCAGCCCGGACACGGTGGCGCAGTACTTC. Translating it yields CASSPDTVAQYF. The V call is TRBV7-9, the J call TRBJ2-7, with D possibly being TRBD1 (5 bases). Germline CDR1 is SEHNR and CDR2 is FQNEAQ (reference sequence). The germline V and J ends were trimmed by 5 bases and 9 bases, with 14 bases remaining between them. This CDR3 has 12 amino acids.